Listed below are T cell receptor beta chains from one sample, sequenced in a study of blood T cell repertoires in COVID-19. Repertoires were generated with immunoSEQ multiplex PCR, while TCRdb's copy carries only in-frame clones and drops some. The sample lists about 39,000 clones, about 90% occurring once. The sequencing input was peripheral blood. Source of these receptors: a man aged 50 or older with active or convalescent COVID-19. CDR3s leave out the opening cysteine and the closing phenylalanine or tryptophan.

v_gene | CDR3aa
TRBV7-3 | ASSLGSSAYNEQF
TRBV9 | ASSVGSGNQPQH
TRBV4-1 | ASSQDWGTSGGTAETQY
TRBV5-1 | ASSFGRGNSPLH
TRBV7-2 | ASSSLGQGISGTEAF
TRBV2 | ASRVGRGSSYEQY
TRBV27 | ASTRTGVSTDTQY
TRBV30 | AWTLGRGSSPLH
TRBV5-1 | ASSLATDNYGYT
TRBV28 | ASSFRGESSYEQY
TRBV2 | ASSGQGKDNSPLH
TRBV4-1 | ASSQLLKGASPLH
TRBV7-3 | ASSKALAGPQDEQF
TRBV6-6 | ASSYSRDRVETQY
TRBV27 | ASSSSGTGFSYNSPLH
TRBV24-1 | ATSAGHKNTEAF
TRBV5-1 | ASRPDSYNEQF
TRBV4-2 | ASSQVGPSASSYEQY
TRBV29-1 | SVIRTVSGANVLT
TRBV7-3 | ASSLGGAGQPQH